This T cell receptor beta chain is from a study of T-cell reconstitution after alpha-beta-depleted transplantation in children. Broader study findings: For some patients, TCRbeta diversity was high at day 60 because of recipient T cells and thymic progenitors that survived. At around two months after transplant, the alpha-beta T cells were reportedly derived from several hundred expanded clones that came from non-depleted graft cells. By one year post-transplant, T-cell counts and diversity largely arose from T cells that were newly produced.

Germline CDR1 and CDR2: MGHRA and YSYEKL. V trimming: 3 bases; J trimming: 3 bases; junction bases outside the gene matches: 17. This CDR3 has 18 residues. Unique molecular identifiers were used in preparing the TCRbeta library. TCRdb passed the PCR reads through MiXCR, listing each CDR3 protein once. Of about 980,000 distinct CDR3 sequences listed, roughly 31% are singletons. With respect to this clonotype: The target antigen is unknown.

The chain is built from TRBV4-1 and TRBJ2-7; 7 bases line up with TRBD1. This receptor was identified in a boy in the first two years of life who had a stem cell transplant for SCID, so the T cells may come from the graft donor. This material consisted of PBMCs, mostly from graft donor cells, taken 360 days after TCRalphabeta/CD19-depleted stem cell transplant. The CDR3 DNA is TGCGCCAGCAGCCATTACTGGCTAGGGGGCTGGAACATCTACGAGCAGTACTTC. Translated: CASSHYWLGGWNIYEQYF.